This TCR beta chain was observed in a study of shared clonotypes between healthy human individuals. Profiling relied on immunoSEQ multiplex PCR, and the TCRdb table lists in-frame clones only, not all of them. The table has about 2.2 million clones, about 93% seen once. About this clone itself: Its antigen remains unidentified.

Findings of the study overall: Naive CD4 clonotypes were shared across several donors at 5% to 6%. The study generally estimated greater richness for naive than memory subsets.

Naive CD8 cells lacked CD45RO, underwent positive selection for CCR7 and left out terminally differentiated effector memory CD45RA+ cells. There were only Caucasian adults among the donors, and all lived in Nashville, Tennessee. The V segment lost 4 bases and the J segment 2 bases; nucleotides outside the gene matches: 6. The CDR3 is 16 residues long. Germline V gene lookup returns CDR1 SGHNT and CDR2 YYREEE (reference sequence). The source is a man aged 18 to 29 in good health. Some clones in this sample may be carry-over from other donors' samples. Sample: naive CD8+ T cells from PBMCs. The rearrangement links TRBV5-4 to TRBJ2-5, with 12 bases lining up with TRBD2. CDR3 nucleotide sequence: TGTGCCAGCAGCGTTCCGGGACTAGCGGGTCAAGAGACCCAGTACTTC. Amino acids: CASSVPGLAGQETQYF. Drawing the rest from reference TRBV5-4 and TRBJ2-5, the complete variable domain is ETGVTQSPTHLIKTRGQQVTLRCSSQSGHNTVSWYQQALGQGPQFIFQYYREEENGRGNFPPRFSGLQFPNYSSELNVNALELDDSALYLCASSVPGLAGQETQYFGPGTRLLVL.